Reported below is one TCR beta chain. What it binds is unknown. TCRalpha and TCRbeta cDNA was put through two nested PCRs of approximately 17 and 9 cycles. Reanalyzing the 5' RACE reads, TCRdb keeps one entry per CDR3 protein, without DNA. The table gives a few hundred thousand distinct CDR3 sequences; the top ten clones make up about 5% of it. The CDR3 is 15 residues long. In germline, CDR1 is LNHDA, CDR2 SQIVND (reference sequence). This sample is part of a study of monozygotic twins with inflammatory bowel disease. Study results and caveats: A distinction between different T cell subtypes was not possible.

This chain uses TRBV19 with TRBJ2-3; TCRdb reports TRBD1, a call that lacks DNA to check it against. Sequences were obtained from blood. The receptor's source is a human donor with ulcerative colitis or Crohn's disease, or a healthy co-twin of an affected twin (not recorded which). The CDR3 region is CASNSGTGRTDTQYF.